The 18 T cell receptor beta chains given below trace back to one sample, sequenced in a study of Tregs in tolerant kidney transplant recipients. The method was immunoSEQ multiplex PCR; TCRdb's version includes in-frame clones alone and lacks a portion of them. The repertoire holds some 66,000 clones, with around 90% as singletons. The starting material was CD8+ T cells from blood, obtained before the transplant. The receptor source for this set is a human donor who received a combined kidney and bone marrow transplant.

The table lists this clone with a count of one. V gene TRBV19 combines with J gene TRBJ2-1, with a possible D match to TRBD2 (6 bases). Germline V gives CDR1 LNHDA, CDR2 SQIVND (reference sequence). CDR3 length: 12 amino acids. The V end lost 5 bases, the J end lost 7 bases, and 9 bases lay between the germline ends. CDR3 residues: CASSAGTNEQFF. The CDR3 nucleotides are TGTGCCAGTAGTGCCGGGACTAATGAGCAGTTCTTC.

This clone was seen just once. The gene calls are TRBV7-7 and TRBJ2-1; 8 bases fit TRBD2. V lost 1 base, J lost 0 bases, and 2 bases stayed unmatched. The germline V gene has CDR1 SSHAT and CDR2 FNYEAQ (reference sequence). This CDR3 is built from 16 residues. This CDR3 reads CASSLGSGSSYNEQFF. For the CDR3, the DNA is TGTGCCAGCAGCTTAGGGAGCGGGAGCTCCTACAATGAGCAGTTCTTC.

This clone has only one observation. The V gene is TRBV6-1, the J gene TRBJ2-3, with TRBD2 matching 8 bases. The CDR3 consists of 15 residues. V was pared by 7 bases and J by 7 bases, with 13 bases of the junction left unmatched. Germline V gene lookup returns CDR1 MNHNS and CDR2 SASEGT. Here the CDR3 DNA reads TGTGCCAGCACCCGGGGGGGGGACAATGGGAATACGCAGTATTTT. Translation gives CASTRGGDNGNTQYF.

The V and J genes are TRBV30 and TRBJ1-1; D is undetermined. V lost 7 bases to trimming and J lost 4 bases, with 13 bases between them. The length of the CDR3 is 12 residues. Germline V gene data show CDR1 as GTSNPN and CDR2 as SVGIG (reference sequence). CDR3 sequence (DNA): TGTGCCTCCCTACCGGCGGGCACTGAAGCTTTCTTT. This sequence encodes CASLPAGTEAFF.

The chain is built from TRBV7-9 and TRBJ1-1, with 7 bases that match TRBD1. Looked up from germline, CDR1 is SEHNR and CDR2 is FQNEAQ (reference sequence). V dropped 6 bases and J dropped 0; count of bases not matched to a gene: 16. The CDR3 consists of 18 residues. CDR3 sequence: CASRETGERKMVNTEAFF. CDR3 nucleotide sequence: TGTGCCAGCAGGGAAACAGGGGAAAGAAAGATGGTGAACACTGAAGCTTTCTTT.

This sequence joins TRBV27 and TRBJ2-1; TRBD2 matches 13 bases. After removal of 3 bases from V and 4 bases from J, the junction contained 0 bases not matched to a gene. CDR1 and CDR2 from the germline V gene are MNHEY and SMNVEV (reference sequence). This CDR3 has 15 amino acids. CDR3 nucleotides: TGTGCCAGCAGTTTGGGACTAGCGGGATACAATGAGCAGTTCTTC. Amino acids: CASSLGLAGYNEQFF.

The chain is built from TRBV6-5 and TRBJ1-1; D possibly corresponds to TRBD1 (6 bases). The V and J ends lost 7 bases and 6 bases respectively, with 9 bases between them. CDR1 MNHEY and CDR2 SVGAGI come from the germline V gene. The CDR3 runs to 11 residues. For the CDR3, the DNA is TGTGCCAGCATACAGGGCTCTGAAGCTTTCTTT. This encodes CASIQGSEAFF.

The J gene is TRBJ2-7, the V gene TRBV9; 7 nucleotides match TRBD1. The CDR3 is made up of 14 amino acids. Germline trimming cut 0 bases from V and 2 bases from J; bases unmatched to any gene: 2. CDR1 is SGDLS, CDR2 YYNGEE, per germline. CDR3 protein: CASSVGQGTYEQYF. The CDR3 region has the DNA TGTGCCAGCAGCGTAGGACAGGGCACCTACGAGCAGTACTTC.

Of note for this clone: One end of the junction does not line up with germline, which may come from a read error. This chain joins TRBV15 and TRBJ2-3; D unresolved. This CDR3 is built from 14 residues. Germline loops: CDR1 LNHNV, CDR2 YYDKDF (reference sequence). CDR3 nucleotide sequence: TGTGCCACCGGCAGAGATCACATCCCAGATACGCAGTATTTT. Residues: CATGRDHIPDTQYF.

The chain joins TRBV10-3 to TRBJ1-1; tentatively, D is TRBD1 (5 bases). Germline loops: CDR1 ENHRY, CDR2 SYGVKD. Trimming removed 0 bases at V and 4 bases at J, with 9 bases between. There are 14 residues in the CDR3. CDR3 sequence reads: CAISESSGGTEAFF. In DNA, the CDR3 is TGTGCCATCAGTGAGTCTTCGGGGGGCACTGAAGCTTTCTTT.

The chain uses TRBV6-5 and TRBJ2-1, with 7 bases identical to TRBD2. The CDR3 is 14 amino acids. Germline assignment: CDR1 MNHEY and CDR2 SVGAGI. The trim removed 2 bases at V and 7 bases at J, leaving 5 bases unmatched. The CDR3 reads CASSYSGTGNEQFF. For the CDR3, the DNA is TGTGCCAGCAGTTACAGCGGGACGGGGAATGAGCAGTTCTTC.

The gene calls are TRBV28 and TRBJ2-1; 12 bases agree with TRBD2. V lost 5 bases, J lost 5 bases, and 4 bases stayed unmatched. The germline V gene has CDR1 MDHEN and CDR2 SYDVKM. This CDR3 spans 15 amino acids. The CDR3 reads CASSPLAGGDNEQFF. The CDR3 DNA sequence: TGTGCCAGCAGTCCCCTAGCGGGGGGGGACAATGAGCAGTTCTTC.

The J gene is TRBJ2-5, the V gene TRBV13; no firm D call. The J call may be faulty, since TRBJ2-7 better matches the DNA end. CDR3 length: 12 amino acids. Germline CDR1 PRHDT, CDR2 FYEKMQ (reference sequence). CDR3 sequence reads: CASSLGRLEQYF. The CDR3 DNA sequence: TGTGCCAGCAGCTTGGGTAGACTCGAGCAGTACTTC.

The J gene is TRBJ1-2, the V gene TRBV6-6; 10 positions match TRBD1. CDR1 and CDR2 (germline): MNHNY, SVGAGI (reference sequence). The CDR3 loop spans 14 amino acids. The V and J ends lost 3 bases and 6 bases, in that order; junction bases with no gene match: 4. The CDR3 nucleotides are TGTGCCAGCAGTTATACCGGGACAGGGGATGGCTACACCTTC. Amino acids: CASSYTGTGDGYTF.

The chain has TRBV6-5 and TRBJ2-2; 12 bases line up with TRBD1. This CDR3 is 16 amino acids long. V shed 0 bases, J shed 6 bases, and the junction held 2 bases outside the gene matches. Germline loops: CDR1 MNHEY, CDR2 SVGAGI. CDR3 residues: CASSYSGQGAAGELFF. Here the CDR3 DNA reads TGTGCCAGCAGTTACTCGGGACAGGGGGCCGCCGGGGAGCTGTTTTTT.

This rearrangement joins TRBV6-4 to TRBJ2-7; 11 positions agree with TRBD2. J gave up 4 bases and V 6 bases, and 17 bases lay outside the gene matches. In germline, CDR1 is MRHNA, CDR2 SNTAGT. CDR3 length equals 18 residues. The CDR3 DNA is TGTGCCAGCAGCCCAAATCCTTACCTGACTAGCGGGGCGTACGAGCAGTACTTC. Its translation: CASSPNPYLTSGAYEQYF.

The chain recombines TRBV19 with TRBJ1-1; D not certain. Germline V gene lookup returns CDR1 LNHDA and CDR2 SQIVND (reference sequence). The V end was cut by 2 bases, the J end by 1 base, with 14 bases between. The CDR3 spans 16 residues. CDR3 amino acids: CASSIRGIGGNTEAFF. Written as DNA, the CDR3 is TGTGCCAGTAGTATACGGGGAATAGGAGGGAACACTGAAGCTTTCTTT.

This clone was counted only a few times. The rearrangement links TRBV5-8 to TRBJ2-7; the match to TRBD1 covers 8 bases. Trimming cost V 7 bases and J 3 bases; bases outside gene matches: 6. The CDR3 runs to 13 residues. Germline assignment: CDR1 SGHTS and CDR2 YDEGEE. CDR3 sequence reads: CASQDRGLYEQYF. The CDR3 DNA follows: TGTGCCAGCCAAGACAGGGGCCTCTACGAGCAGTACTTC.